This T cell receptor beta chain was recorded in a study of PD-L1 blockade in urothelial cancer. Turning to the study itself: Analyses were performed on blood at 3 weeks after treatment start (the second dose) and at 6 weeks. Researchers found blood samples held a median of approximately 150,000 T cells.

TCRdb's table, derived via immunoSEQ multiplex PCR, lists solely in-frame clones and lacks some. Among 48,000 or so clones listed, 87% were seen once. As for time point: pretreatment peripheral blood. Locally advanced or metastatic urothelial carcinoma was diagnosed in the patients. Each patient supplied 1 to 8 pretreatment and on-treatment samples. Trimming removed 0 bases from V and 6 bases from J, with 11 bases in between. CDR3 size: 14 residues. The germline V gene encodes CDR1 LNHNV and CDR2 YYDKDF (reference sequence). This clonotype originated in a woman aged 55-70 years with urothelial cancer. J is TRBJ1-1 and V is TRBV15; tentative D call: TRBD1 (5 bases). The input for sequencing was PBMCs, taken around atezolizumab (anti-PD-L1) treatment. CDR3 residues: CATSRDRVPAEAFF. The DNA of the CDR3 is TGTGCCACCAGCAGAGACAGGGTACCTGCTGAAGCTTTCTTT.